Sequencing of this T cell receptor (beta chain) was carried out in a study of a mutant IDH1 vaccine in newly diagnosed glioma. Across the study: Onset of vaccination occurred 4-6 weeks following radiotherapy alone, or with temozolomide cycles.

The time point was: week 47, end of study. In every dose of vaccine, 300 ug of mutant IDH1 20-mer peptide was given alongside topical imiquimod. Each tumor in the donors was a new WHO grade 3 or 4 astrocytoma, IDH1-mutant and ATRX-lost. Comments on this clone: Its antigen is currently unknown.

Data came from immunoSEQ multiplex PCR; TCRdb stores just in-frame clones and leaves some out. Seen here are about 90,000 clones, roughly 89% observed once, and the top ten hold roughly 0.78%. This clonotype was obtained from a woman aged 45-65 years with glioma. The sample consisted of PBMCs, taken from a glioma patient whose treatment included an IDH1 peptide vaccine.

The CDR3 coding sequence is TGTGCCAGCAGCTTAGCGCTAAATAGCAATCAGCCCCAGCATTTT. Protein product: CASSLALNSNQPQHF. The rearrangement joins TRBV7-2 to TRBJ1-5, with no clear D. The CDR3 extends over 15 amino acids. Germline CDR1 and CDR2: SGHTA and FQGNSA. V dropped 0 bases and J dropped 0 bases, with 6 bases sitting between them.